This T cell receptor beta chain was sequenced during a study of CXCR3-negative and CXCR3-positive naive CD8 T cells (dated by TCRdb to between 2018 and 2021). General notes on the study: In total, about 140 million TRB reads were obtained, or roughly 1.5 +/- 0.3 million reads per library. Diversity and physicochemical repertoire analyses covered about a dozen donors pooled from two independent experiments. The TRBV-TRBJ cluster analysis covered naive subsets from about 5 donors and memory cells from 3 donors.

For every CD8+ T cell subset, around 300,000 cells were flow-sorted straight into RLT lysis buffer, and each subset was sorted in triplicate. To exclude memory contaminants, naive CD8+ T cells were stringently defined as CD45RO-CCR7+CD27+CD95-. Using standard density gradient centrifugation, peripheral blood mononuclear cells were isolated from buffy coats. Naive CXCR3-negative and CXCR3-positive CD8+ T cells were flow-sorted on a FACSAria III. An RNeasy Mini Kit was used to extract total RNA from the sorted cells. Of note for this clonotype: Its antigen is still unknown.

What the authors observed across the whole study: Surface CD5, linked to self-reactivity in mice, was comparable between naive subsets; TCR interaction strength was therefore also inferred from TRB CDR3 physicochemical properties. Freshly isolated PBMCs were used for most assays because CXCR3 expression went down partially after cryopreservation. Comparably high repertoire diversity was found in both naive subsets, whereas much lower repertoire diversity was found in memory CD8+ T cells. TRB CDR3s from CXCR3-positive naive cells showed higher hydrophobicity (lower Kidera factor 4), lower energy, and higher strength and volume indices than CXCR3-negative naive cells. Naive CXCR3-negative and CXCR3-positive cells from the same donor showed similar TRBV-TRBJ usage, whereas memory cells showed distinct patterns.

The sequencer listed for this sample is NextSeq 550. The Human TCR Profiling Kit (MiLaboratory) was used to prepare UMI-labeled 5' RACE TRB cDNA libraries. The full amount of extracted RNA was used for cDNA synthesis, and the full amount of resulting cDNA was used for PCR amplification. Libraries were prepared in parallel using an identical number of PCR cycles. The paper's data handling went like this. MIGEC and MiXCR extracted about 53,000 +/- 10,000 unique UMI-labeled TRB cDNA molecules per library, requiring at least two reads per UMI. Each library averaged about 40,000 +/- 10,000 functional in-frame TRB CDR3 nucleotide clonotypes without stop codons. After each sample was downsampled to 5000 UMI-labeled TRB molecules, VDJtools was used to calculate diversity metrics such as normalized Shannon-Wiener and Chao1. Clonotype-size-weighted physicochemical properties of the central five CDR3 residues (interaction energy, strength, volume and Kidera factor 4) were computed in VDJtools. TCRdb reanalyzed the reads, keeping one entry per CDR3 protein sequence and omitting DNA. It is TCRdb's table, rather than the study itself, that gives the V and J calls and clone size. The sample table records 150,000 or so distinct CDR3 sequences. The ten top clones hold 0.25% to 0.35% of the sample.

This receptor was obtained from a human donor in good health. Some clones in this sample may be carry-over from other donors' samples. The sequenced material came from naive CXCR3+ CD8+ T cells from blood. The sample's cell subset or site label, decoded: CD45RO-CCR7+CD27+CD95- naive CD8+ T cells expressing CXCR3 (TNR3+).

CDR3 region: CASSSGVSYEQYF. The chain employs TRBV27 and TRBJ2-7; TCRdb returns TRBD1, unconfirmable since there is no DNA. The germline V gene (reference sequence) supplies CDR1 MNHEY and CDR2 SMNVEV. Including the terminal cysteine and phenylalanine, the CDR3 comprises 13 residues. No DNA sequence was recorded.